This T cell receptor (beta chain) emerged from a study of early T cells in non-severe SARS-CoV-2 infection. Study-level information: It was bulk RNA from unsorted whole blood that was sequenced, and the chains were unpaired. Study results and limitations: VDJdb matches were skewed toward anti-spike CD8 T cell responses.

Each cDNA molecule carried a unique molecular identifier. TCRdb re-analysed the 5' RACE reads in MiXCR, keeping a single row per CDR3 protein. Here the sample spans approximately 67,000 distinct CDR3 sequences, 11% being singletons. This clonotype was seen more than once but under ten times. Its antigen is as yet unknown. Germline CDR1 reads LGHDT; CDR2 reads YNNKEL (reference sequence). The CDR3 runs 17 residues. V lost 5 bases, J lost 1 base, and 11 bases stayed unmatched. The chain employs TRBV3-1 and TRBJ2-7; TRBD2 matches 10 bases. Source material: whole blood. This TCR was recovered from an adult who was a healthcare worker with PCR-confirmed SARS-CoV-2 infection or an uninfected control (not recorded which). This CDR3 reads CASSDRLAGDFSYEQYF. The CDR3 nucleotides are TGTGCCAGCAGCGACCGACTAGCGGGCGACTTTTCCTACGAGCAGTACTTC.